This passage covers 16 T cell receptor beta chains from one sample sequenced in a study of monozygotic twins with inflammatory bowel disease (dated by TCRdb to between 2018 and 2021). Library prep was done by 5' RACE. Sequencing instrument: Illumina HiSeq 2500. TCRdb reprocessed the reads and provides one entry for every CDR3 protein sequence; no DNA is given. The sample's table lists a count of around 380,000 distinct CDR3 sequences. The top ten clonotypes cover more than 2% of the sample. The sequencing input was blood. The receptors come from a human donor with ulcerative colitis or Crohn's disease, or a healthy co-twin of an affected twin (not recorded which).

The V call is TRBV5-4, the J call TRBJ2-5; the D call of TRBD2 rests on TCRdb alone, since no DNA is present to check it. The CDR3 loop spans 15 amino acids. Germline lookup yields CDR1 SGHNT and CDR2 YYREEE (reference sequence). The CDR3 here is CASSFSGGAGETQYF.

The CDR3 protein is CASSLPAGGPYEQFF. V gene TRBV7-9 combines with J gene TRBJ2-1; the TCRdb D gene call, TRBD2, has no DNA to confirm it. The CDR3 sequence is 15 residues long. Germline CDR1 and CDR2: SEHNR and FQNEAQ (reference sequence).

The chain is built from TRBV7-9 and TRBJ2-5; TCRdb indicates TRBD1, and absent DNA this call remains unverified. The CDR3 extends over 14 amino acids. Germline V lookup: CDR1 SEHNR, CDR2 FQNEAQ (reference sequence). This CDR3 reads CASSPAGEKETQYF.

The chain joins TRBV6-5 to TRBJ1-5. Germline loops: CDR1 MNHEY, CDR2 SVGAGI. The length of the CDR3 is 15 residues. CDR3 in amino acids: CASSYSADSNQPQHF.

The V gene is TRBV7-8, the J gene TRBJ2-5; no DNA is available, so the TRBD1 call from TCRdb remains unchecked. This CDR3 has 16 amino acids. Germline CDR1 SGHVS, CDR2 FQNEAQ. Here the CDR3 reads CASSLVLQGAGETQYF.

The gene calls are TRBV5-5 and TRBJ2-5; no DNA is available, so the TRBD1 call from TCRdb remains unchecked. Germline V gene lookup returns CDR1 SGHKS and CDR2 YYEKEE (reference sequence). The CDR3 consists of 17 residues. This CDR3 reads CASSPGTSRGTMETQYF.

V is TRBV3-1 and J is TRBJ2-1; TCRdb indicates TRBD1, and absent DNA this call remains unverified. CDR1 and CDR2 from the germline V gene are LGHDT and YNNKEL (reference sequence). This CDR3 region has 17 residues. The CDR3 is CASSQDLGGGLYNEQFF.

CDR3 in amino acids: CASSKTGGVSYGYTF. The rearrangement uses TRBV7-9 and TRBJ1-2; the TCRdb call, TRBD1, lacks DNA for checking. CDR3 length: 15 amino acids. In germline, CDR1 is SEHNR, CDR2 FQNEAQ (reference sequence). The entire variable domain, with the rest obtained from reference TRBV7-9 and TRBJ1-2, is as follows: DTGVSQNPRHKITKRGQNVTFRCDPISEHNRLYWYRQTLGQGPEFLTYFQNEAQLEKSRLLSDRFSAERPKGSFSTLEIQRTEQGDSAMYLCASSKTGGVSYGYTFGSGTRLTVV.

The chain is built from TRBV2 and TRBJ2-5; TCRdb proposes TRBD1, but this gene call is untestable without DNA. Germline CDR1 and CDR2: SNHLY and FYNNEI. The CDR3 spans 16 residues. The CDR3 sequence: CASKKTGTGTQETQYF.

The chain uses TRBV7-8 and TRBJ2-7. CDR3 length equals 14 residues. Germline lookup yields CDR1 SGHVS and CDR2 FQNEAQ. CDR3: CASSLVSHGDEQYF.

V is TRBV19 and J is TRBJ1-5; TCRdb's assignment of TRBD1 cannot be checked, as there is no DNA. Germline CDR1 and CDR2: LNHDA and SQIVND (reference sequence). The length of the CDR3 is 14 residues. CDR3 sequence: CASSPRQSEQPQHF.

The CDR3 loop reads CASRANTDTQYF. The chain combines TRBV6-5 with TRBJ2-3; TCRdb outputs TRBD2, but without DNA this stays unchecked. There are 12 residues in the CDR3. CDR1 and CDR2 (germline): MNHEY, SVGAGI.

The chain uses TRBV6-1 and TRBJ1-1; the D call from TCRdb, TRBD1, cannot be confirmed without DNA. Germline V gives CDR1 MNHNS, CDR2 SASEGT. The CDR3 totals 13 residues. The CDR3 spells CASLVGGNTEAFF.

CDR3 in amino acids: CASSYKELYGYTF. The chain combines TRBV6-5 with TRBJ1-2. CDR1 and CDR2 (germline): MNHEY, SVGAGI. CDR3 length equals 13 residues.

The chain combines TRBV6-1 with TRBJ2-2; lacking DNA, the TRBD2 call made by TCRdb goes unchecked. CDR3 length: 16 residues. Germline lookup yields CDR1 MNHNS and CDR2 SASEGT. CDR3 loop: CASSELAGANTGELFF.

The rearrangement joins TRBV7-9 to TRBJ2-2; absent DNA, TCRdb's TRBD1 call cannot be checked. The CDR3 extends over 15 amino acids. CDR1 is SEHNR and CDR2 is FQNEAQ in the germline V gene (reference sequence). The CDR3 loop reads CASSLNGQGTGELFF.